This T cell receptor beta chain was documented in a study of cytomegalovirus exposure and HLA in healthy donors (dated by TCRdb to 2017 to 2019). A note on the overall study: In an earlier analysis of some 610 of the donors, around 300 Gb of sequence data and some 100 million unique TCR beta sequences from roughly 180 million T cells were reported. An early release covering 550 to 650 HLA-typed donors comprised 300 to 350 gigabases of sequencing data and tens of millions of unique TCR sequences. Class I and class II HLA loci were covered by the typing at four-digit resolution. The T cell repertoires of 666 subjects were profiled by immunosequencing and related to cytomegalovirus serostatus. Among around 400 genotyped donors of the cohort, an average of around 250,000 unique TCR beta nucleotide sequences was sequenced per donor, of which about 18% were non-productive. Alongside the repertoire data, information on donor age, sex, ethnicity and CMV serostatus was compiled. Along with the approximately 650-subject first cohort, a separate validation cohort of over 90 different subjects was used. To decide whether each TCR beta V gene segment behaved as functional or pseudogenic, an earlier analysis of approximately 590 of the donors relied on high-throughput TCR beta sequencing. Rather than using new phenotypic data, the later analysis identified candidate immune exposures from TCR beta sequences and from how often those sequences occurred across donors. Of the 300 to 500 genotyped donors, 75% to 85% were placed in the genetic ancestry cluster associated with self-reported Caucasian donors. The study was designed to test whether signatures of past pathogen exposure could be identified by cataloging public T cell receptors. Genome-wide SNP genotypes for about 65% of the roughly 670 donors were used in a later genetic analysis, which treated that subset as a discovery cohort. In a later analysis, previously published TCR beta repertoires from 670 or so donors were re-analyzed and high-resolution HLA genotyping was added so that TCR occurrence patterns could be studied. High-throughput TCR immunosequencing, statistical association of individual TCRs with disease status, and machine learning were combined to predict cytomegalovirus infection status. Five DR-DQ haplotypes were handled as single units for association and clustering, since linkage in the cohort was strong. Typing coverage differed by locus: A, B, C, DRB1 and DQB1 were typed in about 620-630 donors, DQA1 in 522, DPA1 in 600 to 610, and DPB1 in 400 to 480. All discovery cohort repertoires had been generated on a single sequencing platform. Broad study findings and their caveats: The study listed 164 TCR beta chains as associated with cytomegalovirus. Linkage disequilibrium might explain the correlated functional status among segregating V segments, but an unknown experimental factor could not be ruled out. Only TCR beta chains were sequenced in this cohort, and the absence of alpha or paired-chain data limited detectable features. While some public TCRs were present in many individuals, most TCR sequences turned up only very rarely across donors. In an earlier analysis of some 550 of the donors, most TCR beta V segments were observed in productive rearrangements about 90% or about 30% of the time, broadly matching IMGT annotations. An association between a missense DCLRE1C variant and V-gene and J-gene trimming of TCR beta chains was found in a later genetic analysis and replicated in an independent cohort. A later analysis found that most CMV-associated TCR beta chains appeared HLA-restricted, with HLA associations seemingly driven largely by CMV exposure. When HLA alleles, especially DR and DQ, strongly co-occurred, TCR associations were difficult to assign to individual alleles. Several of the top co-occurrence clusters appeared to be linked to parvovirus B19, influenza, CMV and Epstein-Barr virus, according to a later analysis. A later analysis found that TCR association rates varied across HLA loci, with DRB1 alleles showing the most associated TCRs and HLA-C alleles the fewest. A further reported finding was that TCR beta sequences accurately predicted the HLA-A and HLA-B alleles for most subjects in the first cohort. The only immune exposure information available for the cohort was CMV serostatus. In a later analysis, around 17,000 TCR beta sequences were associated with specific HLA alleles at a false discovery rate of 0.05. In a later genetic analysis, fewer N-insertions in productive TCRs were reported among donors in an Asian-associated ancestry cluster than the 666-donor mean. The authors suggested that the approach could potentially be extended to other disease states and immunological phenotypes. HLA typing was unavailable for some donors at each locus, so association tests used only the typed subset. Because the 87-base-pair reads could not distinguish some IMGT-functional V segments, including TRBV6-2 and TRBV6-3, those segments were excluded. The classifier was reported to diagnose cytomegalovirus status with high specificity and sensitivity in both the original and validation cohorts. In a later analysis, HLA-associated TCR beta chains were found to be more clonally expanded and to have lower generation probabilities than equally common non-associated chains. Three of the identified cytomegalovirus-associated TCR beta chains were confirmed in vitro to be specific for cytomegalovirus antigens. Because counts were too low, 15 or so rarely observed V segments, including chromosome 9 orphons, were excluded from the earlier analysis of 587 of the donors. A cluster of highly shared sequence variants was judged likely to be a technical artifact of the sequencing pipeline. Sequencing depth was assumed to be roughly uniform across donors in the presence/absence analyses, though that assumption may not hold.

V is reduced by 5 bases and J by 1 base, leaving a spacing of 11 bases between them. The CDR3, from cysteine to phenylalanine, totals 14 residues. The retained sequence is limited to the CDR3, 42 bases, with the frame set at the first base. The germline V gene (reference sequence) specifies MNHEY as CDR1 and SMNVEV as CDR2. The protocol used for the library was the immunoSEQ multiplex PCR assay. For the multiplex PCR, a mixture combining 60 forward primers for TCR Vbeta segments and 13 reverse primers for TCR Jbeta segments was used. Amplification of the CDR3 region of rearranged TCR beta genes was performed with a multiplex PCR assay on genomic DNA. Amplified TCR beta libraries were sequenced as 87-base-pair reads on the Illumina HiSeq System. The original pipeline was this. In a later analysis, some 80 million unique TCR beta chains were counted across the 666 repertoires, and about 9.9 million of these chains were shared by at least two donors. Raw reads were error-corrected and collapsed into unique sequences with a nearest-neighbor algorithm that merged closely related sequences to remove PCR and sequencing errors. V, D and J gene segments were assigned by aligning CDR3 sequences to IMGT reference sequences. For a sequence to be retained, at least a six-nucleotide match to both a V gene segment and a J gene segment was required. A rearrangement counted as productive if the CDR3 had no stop codons and remained in frame with V and J, and every other rearrangement counted as non-productive. Following IMGT convention, CDR3 was defined as the stretch from the second conserved V-encoded cysteine to the conserved J-encoded phenylalanine. In an earlier analysis of roughly 580 of the donors, sequences lacking an unambiguous match to a single V gene segment were excluded. In an earlier analysis of approximately 500 of the donors, a V segment was called functional when productive rearrangements were above 56.7%, and segregating when the standard deviation between donors exceeded 5%. To diagnose cytomegalovirus status from the catalog of TCR beta chain sequences, a statistical classification framework was built. In a later analysis, TCR nucleotide sequences were compared against IMGT/GENE-DB human TR gene sequences so that V and J genes could be assigned. A later analysis assigned CDR3 sequences and most-parsimonious VDJ recombination scenarios with the TCRdist pipeline. In a later analysis, each TCR beta chain was defined by its CDR3 amino acid sequence together with its V-gene family, and reads without a unique V-gene family were excluded. In a later analysis, some 600 highly shared, low-generation-probability nucleotide sequences were removed to address suspected cross-contamination and a sequencing artifact. In a later analysis, a clonal expansion index for each public chain was calculated from normalized within-repertoire ranks of inferred template counts. Generation probabilities in a later analysis came from a VDJ recombination model fitted to out-of-frame rearrangements, and those results were checked against IGoR. A later analysis scored TCR-TCR, TCR-HLA and TCR-CMV co-occurrence with hypergeometric tests, applying a repertoire-size bias correction to TCR pairs. False discovery rates were estimated in a later analysis by permuting HLA or CMV assignments 20 times. In a later analysis, co-occurring TCRs were grouped using DBSCAN, and TCRdist sequence similarity was added for clustering within HLA-allele-positive subsets. Co-occurrence clustering excluded repertoires with fewer than 30,000 or more than 120,000 public chains, plus five with anomalous nucleotide sharing. Entries here come from immuneACCESS through TCRdb and include only in-frame sequences with V and J called. Some clones fail to appear in such tables; in the studies checked, an unresolved V gene covers under half of the shortfall, and the cause of the remainder is unknown. Clonal size and the V and J genes are those of that table, whereas D and trimming came from the DNA. This sample is represented by around 200,000 clones; more than 85% of them were singletons. Over 0.95% of the sample rests with the top ten.

As regards this clone: Its target antigen remains unknown. Base qualities are not at hand, and no much larger clone is one base apart.

In total, approximately 700 healthy bone marrow donors made up the cohort. At the time of sampling, every cohort member was nominally healthy, though immune exposures that went unrecorded were likely present. The donor was CMV seronegative and was included in the group of a few hundred seronegative cohort members. Every donor gave a peripheral blood sample, and the peripheral blood mononuclear cells from that sample were used for TCR beta sequencing. The Qiagen DNeasy Blood Extraction Kit was used to extract genomic DNA from the blood cell samples. The TCR was taken from a woman aged 18 to 35 in good health and CMV-seronegative. The sequenced material came from PBMCs. This chain joins TRBV27 to TRBJ1-1, and possibly TRBD1, on 6 matching bases. In nucleotide form, the sequence is TGTGCCAGCAGTCTGCAGGGGACGAACACTGAAGCTTTCTTT. The resulting protein is CASSLQGTNTEAFF.